Listed below are T cell receptor beta chains from one sample, sequenced in a study of blood T cell repertoires in COVID-19. Profiling relied on immunoSEQ multiplex PCR, and the TCRdb table lists in-frame clones only, not all of them. The sample records a few hundred thousand clones, roughly four fifths being singletons. Sequencing used peripheral blood. Every receptor here comes from a woman aged 55-69 years with acute or convalescent COVID-19. Both conserved end residues are part of each CDR3.

v_gene,j_gene,CDR3aa
TRBV7-9,TRBJ1-3,CASSLEGTVAGNTIYF
TRBV10-3,TRBJ1-4,CAISQDSPNEKLFF
TRBV20-1,TRBJ1-1,CSASRDRLNTEAFF
TRBV4-3,TRBJ2-7,CASSQVWRGPSYEQYF
TRBV27,TRBJ1-5,CASRPGGGSHSNQPQHF
TRBV28,TRBJ1-3,CASVGTGAGNTIYF
TRBV19,TRBJ2-1,CASSRRTNVHEQFF
TRBV2,TRBJ2-1,CASSGPGLYNEQFF
TRBV7-2,TRBJ1-3,CASSLLGGSGNTIYF
TRBV7-2,TRBJ2-5,CASSSLWGETQYF
TRBV7-6,TRBJ2-4,CASSLEERGFGNIQYF
TRBV9,TRBJ1-2,CASSGPTGPYGYTF
TRBV5-1,TRBJ2-2,CASSAQGGTGELFF
TRBV9,TRBJ1-2,CASSVAGGQNSNYGYTF
TRBV4-3,TRBJ1-1,CASSQELGGRTEAFF
TRBV5-5,TRBJ2-5,CASSFSGTGETQYF
TRBV7-2,TRBJ2-3,CASSLGVRTSVSDTQYF
TRBV5-4,TRBJ1-1,CASSLPGQRRTEAFF
TRBV11-2,TRBJ2-7,CASSFRDRDNDEQYF
TRBV6-1,TRBJ2-2,CAIAGGNTGELFF
TRBV5-1,TRBJ1-2,CASSQIAGQDYGYTF
TRBV5-1,TRBJ2-5,CASSLFIDSLETQYF
TRBV12-2,TRBJ1-1,CASRPEKTGAGCTEAFF
TRBV20-1,TRBJ2-3,CSASLAWTGDTQYF
TRBV2,TRBJ1-1,CASSESAGGGGTEAFF
TRBV6-2/TRBV6-3,TRBJ1-5,CASSHRFDAWTVDSNQPQHF
TRBV19,TRBJ1-1,CASSNQGPSAEAFF
TRBV7-2,TRBJ2-7,CASRIRGGGGYEQYF
TRBV5-8,TRBJ1-6,CASSLVQGRSPLHF
TRBV28,TRBJ2-1,CASSFSMGTGDVNEQFF
TRBV9,TRBJ2-5,CASSGQGAQETQYF
TRBV6-5,TRBJ2-1,CASNQRGPYNEQFF
TRBV18,TRBJ2-3,CASTPGSTDTQYF
TRBV6-6,TRBJ1-5,CASSLTGEQPQHF
TRBV6-5,TRBJ1-2,CASSPGTGNYGYTF
TRBV6-6,TRBJ1-6,CASADRGPSPLHF